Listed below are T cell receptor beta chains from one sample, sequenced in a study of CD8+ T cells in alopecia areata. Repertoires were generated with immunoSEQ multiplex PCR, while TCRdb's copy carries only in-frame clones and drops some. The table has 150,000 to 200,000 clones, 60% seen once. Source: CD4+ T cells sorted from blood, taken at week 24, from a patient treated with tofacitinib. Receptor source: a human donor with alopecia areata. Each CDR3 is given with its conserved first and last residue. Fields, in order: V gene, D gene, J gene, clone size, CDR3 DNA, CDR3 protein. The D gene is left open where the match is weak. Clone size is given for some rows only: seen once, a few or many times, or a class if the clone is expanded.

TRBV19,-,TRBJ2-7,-,TGTGCCAGTAGTATAGGTTACGAGCAGTACTTC,CASSIGYEQYF
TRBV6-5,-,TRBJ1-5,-,TGTGCCAGCAGTTTAGGAGGCCAGGGAGGTCAGCCCCAGCATTTT,CASSLGGQGGQPQHF
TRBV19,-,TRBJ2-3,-,TGTGCCAGTAGTATTGGAGATACGCAGTATTTT,CASSIGDTQYF
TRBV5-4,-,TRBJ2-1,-,TGTGCCAGCAGCTTGGAGTCAGGAGGGTACAATGAGCAGTTCTTC,CASSLESGGYNEQFF
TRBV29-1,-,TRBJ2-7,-,TGCAGCTTACGGGGATCCTACGAGCAGTACTTC,CSLRGSYEQYF
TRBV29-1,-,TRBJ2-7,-,TGCAGCGTCCTAACAGGGAGCTACGAGCAGTACTTC,CSVLTGSYEQYF
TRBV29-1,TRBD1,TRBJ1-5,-,TGCAGCGTCGTACAGGGGTCGGGCAATCAGCCCCAGCATTTT,CSVVQGSGNQPQHF
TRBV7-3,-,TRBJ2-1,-,TGTGCCAGCAGCCGTAACCAAGGTCTAGGAGACAATGAGCAGTTCTTC,CASSRNQGLGDNEQFF
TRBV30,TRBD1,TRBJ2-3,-,TGTGCCTGCCCGGGACAGGGAAAAGATACGCAGTATTTT,CACPGQGKDTQYF
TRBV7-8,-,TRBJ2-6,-,TGTGCCAGCAGCCCCCTCTCCTTCGGTAATGGGGCCAACGTCCTGACTTTC,CASSPLSFGNGANVLTF
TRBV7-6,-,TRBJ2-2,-,TGTGCCAGCAGCCCAATAGCACTAAGCACCGGGGAGCTGTTTTTT,CASSPIALSTGELFF
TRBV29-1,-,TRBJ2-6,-,TGCAGCGTTGCGGCAAAAGGAGGGGCTGGGGCCAACGTCCTGACTTTC,CSVAAKGGAGANVLTF
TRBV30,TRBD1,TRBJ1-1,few,TGTGCCTGGATGCGACAGGGGAGAACTGAAGCTTTCTTT,CAWMRQGRTEAFF
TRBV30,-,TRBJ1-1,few,TGTGCCTGGGATCCGGGACAAGTGAACACTGAAGCTTTCTTT,CAWDPGQVNTEAFF
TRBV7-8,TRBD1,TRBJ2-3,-,TGTGCCAGCAGCTCCAGGGACAGCCTAGGAGATACGCAGTATTTT,CASSSRDSLGDTQYF
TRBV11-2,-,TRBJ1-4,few,TGTGCCAGCAGCTTAGCGGGGCGCCAGGGACGTGAAAAACTGTTTTTT,CASSLAGRQGREKLFF
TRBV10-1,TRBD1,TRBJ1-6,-,TGCGCCAGTGGACAGGGGAATTCACCCCTCCACTTT,CASGQGNSPLHF
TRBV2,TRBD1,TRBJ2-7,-,TGTGCCAGCAGTGGAGGGACAGGGGAATCGCAGTACTTC,CASSGGTGESQYF
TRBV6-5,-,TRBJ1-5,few,TGTGCCAGCAGTGACCGCGCCGGAGAGCCCCAGCATTTT,CASSDRAGEPQHF
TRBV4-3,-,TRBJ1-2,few,TGCGCCAGCAGCCAAGATCGTGGGGGGAGCTACACCTTC,CASSQDRGGSYTF
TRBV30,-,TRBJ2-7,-,TGTGCCTGGAGTAAATGGGCAGCCACAGGGACCTACGAGCAGTACTTC,CAWSKWAATGTYEQYF
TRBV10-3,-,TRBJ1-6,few,TGTGCCATCAGGGAAGGGGCAAGCTCCTATAATTCACCCCTCCACTTT,CAIREGASSYNSPLHF
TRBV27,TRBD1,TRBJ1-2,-,TGTGCCAGCAGTCCGCGCCTCACAGGGGAGAGGACGTCGAATGGCTACACCTTC,CASSPRLTGERTSNGYTF
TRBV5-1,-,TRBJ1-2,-,TGCGCCAGCAGCGCGTCCCTATTTGATGGCTACACCTTC,CASSASLFDGYTF
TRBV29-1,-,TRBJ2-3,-,TGCAGCGGCAAACCGACTAGTACAGATACGCAGTATTTT,CSGKPTSTDTQYF
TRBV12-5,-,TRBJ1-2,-,TGTGCTAGTGGTACAGAGGGACCTTATGGCTACACCTTC,CASGTEGPYGYTF
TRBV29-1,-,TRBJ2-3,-,TGCAGCGTTGAAGACCCAGATACGCAGTATTTT,CSVEDPDTQYF
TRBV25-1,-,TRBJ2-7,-,TGTGCCAGCAGTGAACTCAACGAGCAGTACTTC,CASSELNEQYF